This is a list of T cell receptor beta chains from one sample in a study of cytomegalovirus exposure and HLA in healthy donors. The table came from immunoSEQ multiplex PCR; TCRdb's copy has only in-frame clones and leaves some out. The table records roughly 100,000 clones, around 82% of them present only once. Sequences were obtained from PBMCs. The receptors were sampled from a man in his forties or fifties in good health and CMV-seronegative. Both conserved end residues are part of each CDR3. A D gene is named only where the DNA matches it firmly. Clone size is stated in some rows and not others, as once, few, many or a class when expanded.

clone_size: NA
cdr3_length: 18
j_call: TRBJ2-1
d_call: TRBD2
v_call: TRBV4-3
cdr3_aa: CASSQQPMTGLAGDEQFF
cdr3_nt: TGCGCCAGCAGCCAACAACCTATGACGGGACTAGCGGGGGATGAGCAGTTCTTC

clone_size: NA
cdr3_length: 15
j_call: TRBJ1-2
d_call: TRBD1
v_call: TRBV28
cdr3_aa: CASSGTGSPRWGYTF
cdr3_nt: TGTGCCAGCAGTGGGACAGGGTCCCCCCGATGGGGCTACACCTTC

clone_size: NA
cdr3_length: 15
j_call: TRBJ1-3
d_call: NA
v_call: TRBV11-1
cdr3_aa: CASSLSRVSGNTIYF
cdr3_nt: TGTGCCAGCAGCTTGTCCAGGGTCTCTGGAAACACCATATATTTT

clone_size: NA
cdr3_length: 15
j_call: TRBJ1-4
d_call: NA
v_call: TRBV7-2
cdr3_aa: CASSLAGGVTGKLFF
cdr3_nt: TGTGCCAGCAGCTTAGCCGGGGGGGTAACCGGAAAACTGTTTTTT

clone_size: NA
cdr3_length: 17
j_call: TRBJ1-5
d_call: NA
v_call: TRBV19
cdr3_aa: CASSISSSGVSNQPQHF
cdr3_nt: TGTGCCAGTAGTATAAGCAGTTCAGGGGTTAGCAATCAGCCCCAGCATTTT

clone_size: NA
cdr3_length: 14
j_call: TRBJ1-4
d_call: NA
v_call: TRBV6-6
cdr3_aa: CASSYRVTNEQLFF
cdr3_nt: TGTGCCAGCAGTTACCGGGTAACTAATGAACAACTGTTTTTT

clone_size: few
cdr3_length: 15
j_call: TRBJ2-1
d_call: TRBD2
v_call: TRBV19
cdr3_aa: CASSTGSGGADEQFF
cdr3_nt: TGTGCCAGTAGTACCGGTAGCGGGGGGGCCGATGAGCAGTTCTTC

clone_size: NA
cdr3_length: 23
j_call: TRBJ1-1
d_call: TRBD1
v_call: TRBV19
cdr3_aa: CASSKVLQWGGGQGFGSGTEAFF
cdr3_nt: TGTGCCAGTTCTAAAGTACTACAGTGGGGTGGGGGACAGGGGTTCGGAAGTGGCACTGAAGCTTTCTTT

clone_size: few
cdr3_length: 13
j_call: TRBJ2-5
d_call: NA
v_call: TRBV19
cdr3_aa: CASSIRVQETQYF
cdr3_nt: TGTGCCAGTAGTATTCGTGTACAAGAGACCCAGTACTTC

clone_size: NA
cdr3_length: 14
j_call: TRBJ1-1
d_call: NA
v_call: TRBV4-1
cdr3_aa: CASSQDPSSTEAFF
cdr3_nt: TGCGCCAGCAGCCAAGACCCCTCTAGCACTGAAGCTTTCTTT

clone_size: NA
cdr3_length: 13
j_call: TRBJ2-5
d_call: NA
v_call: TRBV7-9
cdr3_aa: CASSLAQGETQYF
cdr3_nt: TGTGCCAGCAGCTTAGCACAGGGAGAGACCCAGTACTTC

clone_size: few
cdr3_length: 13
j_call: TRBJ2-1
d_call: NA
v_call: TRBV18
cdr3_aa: CASSLGGYNEQFF
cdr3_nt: TGTGCCAGCTCACTGGGGGGATACAATGAGCAGTTCTTC

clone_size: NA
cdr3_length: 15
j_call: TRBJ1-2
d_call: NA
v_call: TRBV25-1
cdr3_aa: CASSGELSQTYGYTF
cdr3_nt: TGTGCCAGCAGTGGGGAGCTCAGTCAAACCTATGGCTACACCTTC

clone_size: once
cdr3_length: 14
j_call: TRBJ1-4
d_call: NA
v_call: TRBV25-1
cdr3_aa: CASSEFGDDEKLFF
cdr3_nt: TGTGCCAGCAGTGAATTCGGGGATGACGAAAAACTGTTTTTT

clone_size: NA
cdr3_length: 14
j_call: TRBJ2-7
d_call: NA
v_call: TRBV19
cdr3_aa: CASSISPLGYEQYF
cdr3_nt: TGTGCCAGTAGTATTAGTCCCCTAGGCTACGAGCAGTACTTC

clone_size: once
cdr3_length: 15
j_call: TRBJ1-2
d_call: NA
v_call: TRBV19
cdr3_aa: CASSAKDSPNYGYTF
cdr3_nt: TGTGCCAGTAGTGCTAAGGACAGTCCTAACTATGGCTACACCTTC

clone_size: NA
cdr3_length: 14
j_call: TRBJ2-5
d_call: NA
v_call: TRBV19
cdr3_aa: CASSTYHLQETQYF
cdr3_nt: TGTGCCAGTAGTACCTACCATCTCCAAGAGACCCAGTACTTC

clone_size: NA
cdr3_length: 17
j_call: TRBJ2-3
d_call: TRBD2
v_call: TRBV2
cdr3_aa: CASTVGLAGGFAVTQYF
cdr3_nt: TGTGCCAGCACCGTTGGACTAGCGGGGGGTTTTGCAGTGACGCAGTATTTT